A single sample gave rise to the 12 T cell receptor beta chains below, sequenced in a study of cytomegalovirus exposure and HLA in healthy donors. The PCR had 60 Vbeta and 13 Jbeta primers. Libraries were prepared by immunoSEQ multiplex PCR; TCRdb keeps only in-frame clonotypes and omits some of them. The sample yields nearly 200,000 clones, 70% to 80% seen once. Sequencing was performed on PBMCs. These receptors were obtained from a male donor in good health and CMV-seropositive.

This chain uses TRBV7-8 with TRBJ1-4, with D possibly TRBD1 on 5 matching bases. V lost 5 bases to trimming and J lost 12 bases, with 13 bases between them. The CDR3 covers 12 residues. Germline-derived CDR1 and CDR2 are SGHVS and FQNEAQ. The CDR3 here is CASSLRGTELFF. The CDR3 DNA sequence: TGTGCCAGCAGCCTCCGCGGGACGGAACTGTTTTTT.

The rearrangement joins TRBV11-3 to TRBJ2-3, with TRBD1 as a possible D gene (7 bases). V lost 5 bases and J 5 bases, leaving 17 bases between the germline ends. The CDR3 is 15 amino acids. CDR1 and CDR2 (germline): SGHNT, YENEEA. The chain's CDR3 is CASSQGGPRGDTQYF. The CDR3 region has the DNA TGTGCCAGCAGCCAGGGGGGTCCTAGAGGAGATACGCAGTATTTT.

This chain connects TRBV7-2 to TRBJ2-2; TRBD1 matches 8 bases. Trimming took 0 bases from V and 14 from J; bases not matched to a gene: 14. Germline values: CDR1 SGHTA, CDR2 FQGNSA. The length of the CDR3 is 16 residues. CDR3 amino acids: CASSLAGRGGGQGLFF. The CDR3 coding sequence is TGTGCCAGCAGCTTAGCGGGACGGGGTGGTGGACAGGGTCTGTTTTTT.

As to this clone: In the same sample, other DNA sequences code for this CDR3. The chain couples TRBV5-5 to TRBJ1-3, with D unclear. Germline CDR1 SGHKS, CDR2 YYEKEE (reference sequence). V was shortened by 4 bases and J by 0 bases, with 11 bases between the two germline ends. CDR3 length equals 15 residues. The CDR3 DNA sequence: TGTGCCAGCAGCCTGTATACTAGCTCTGGAAACACCATATATTTT. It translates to CASSLYTSSGNTIYF. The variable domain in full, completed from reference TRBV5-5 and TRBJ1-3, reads DAGVTQSPTHLIKTRGQQVTLRCSPISGHKSVSWYQQVLGQGPQFIFQYYEKEERGRGNFPDRFSARQFPNYSSELNVNALLLGDSALYLCASSLYTSSGNTIYFGEGSWLTVV.

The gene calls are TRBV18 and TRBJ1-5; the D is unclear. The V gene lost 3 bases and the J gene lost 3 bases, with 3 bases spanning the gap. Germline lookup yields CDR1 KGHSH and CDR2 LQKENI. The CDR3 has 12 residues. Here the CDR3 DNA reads TGTGCCAGCTCACCCTCCAATCAGCCCCAGCATTTT. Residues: CASSPSNQPQHF.

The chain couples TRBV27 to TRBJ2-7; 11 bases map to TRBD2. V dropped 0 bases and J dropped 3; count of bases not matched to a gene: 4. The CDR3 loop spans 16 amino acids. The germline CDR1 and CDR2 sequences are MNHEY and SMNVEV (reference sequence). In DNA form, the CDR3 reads TGTGCCAGCAGTTTATCCGGGACTAGCGGATACTACGAGCAGTACTTC. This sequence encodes CASSLSGTSGYYEQYF.

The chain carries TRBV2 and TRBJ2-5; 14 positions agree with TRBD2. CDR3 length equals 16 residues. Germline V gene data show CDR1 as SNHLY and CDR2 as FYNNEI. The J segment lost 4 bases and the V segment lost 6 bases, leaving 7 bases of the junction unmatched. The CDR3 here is CASSMTSGGARETQYF. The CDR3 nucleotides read TGTGCCAGCAGCATGACTAGCGGGGGGGCCAGAGAGACCCAGTACTTC.

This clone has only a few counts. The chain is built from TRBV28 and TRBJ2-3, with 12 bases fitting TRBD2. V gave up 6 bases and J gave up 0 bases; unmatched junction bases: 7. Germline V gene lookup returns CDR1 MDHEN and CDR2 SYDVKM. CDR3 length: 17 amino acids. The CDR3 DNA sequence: TGTGCCAGCAGCCGGACTAGCGGGGCCCCTAGCACAGATACGCAGTATTTT. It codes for CASSRTSGAPSTDTQYF.

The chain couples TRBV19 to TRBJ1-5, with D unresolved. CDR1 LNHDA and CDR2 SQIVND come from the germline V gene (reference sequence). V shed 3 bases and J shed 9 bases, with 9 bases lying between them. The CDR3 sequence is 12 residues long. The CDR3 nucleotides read TGTGCCAGTAGTATCTCCGCGGGGCCCCAGCATTTT. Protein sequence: CASSISAGPQHF.

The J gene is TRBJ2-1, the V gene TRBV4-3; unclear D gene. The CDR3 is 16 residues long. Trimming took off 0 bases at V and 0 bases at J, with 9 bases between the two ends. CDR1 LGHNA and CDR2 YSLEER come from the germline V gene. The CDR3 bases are TGCGCCAGCAGCCAAGATGCGGAAAACTCCTACAATGAGCAGTTCTTC. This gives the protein CASSQDAENSYNEQFF.

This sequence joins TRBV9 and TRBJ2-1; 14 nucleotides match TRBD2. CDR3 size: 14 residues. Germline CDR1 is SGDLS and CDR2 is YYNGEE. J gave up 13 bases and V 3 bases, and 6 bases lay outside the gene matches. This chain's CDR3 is CASSESGLAGEQFF. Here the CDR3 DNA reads TGTGCCAGCAGCGAGTCGGGACTAGCGGGAGAACAGTTCTTC.

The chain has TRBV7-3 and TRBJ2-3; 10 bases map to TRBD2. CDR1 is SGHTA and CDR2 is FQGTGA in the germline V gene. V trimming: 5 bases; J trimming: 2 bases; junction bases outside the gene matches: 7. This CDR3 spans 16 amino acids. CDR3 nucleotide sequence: TGTGCCAGCAGCCACTATAGCGGGGGGCTCACAGATACGCAGTATTTT. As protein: CASSHYSGGLTDTQYF.